Reported below is one T cell receptor beta chain. Its antigen is still unknown. Per-base quality was not reported, and no clone a single base away is much larger than it. These data come from a study of T cell responses to AZD1222 COVID-19 vaccine (dated by TCRdb to the early 2020s). Context from the whole study: TCR sequencing covered over 230 trial participants: 200 to 220 given two doses of AZD1222 and about 26 given two doses of MenACWY control vaccine. Trial participants were enrolled by age into 18-55, 56-69 and 70-plus year subgroups, with approximately 150, 30 and 60 TCR-sequenced participants respectively. What the research found in general, with its limitations: Epitopes outside the regions mutated in the B.1.351 and B.1.1.7 variants were reportedly recognized by nearly half of the unique spike-specific TCRs. After two AZD1222 doses, both the breadth and the depth of spike-specific TCRs were significantly higher than at day 0 and than in MenACWY recipients. Vaccine-associated CD4 TCRs spanned the whole spike protein, with dominant responses in regions 160-218 and 743-854. Conclusions about previously exposed vaccinees are limited because only five or six AZD1222 recipients were SARS-CoV-2 seropositive at baseline. In the small 56-69-year group, the increase in depth fell short of significance, most likely because of low power. Because no samples from the day 14 peak response were available, repertoires could be characterized only after the peak T cell response. Most participants were white British and females outnumbered males, and the authors suggested that clonal diversity may have been underestimated.

The CDR3 regions of human TCRbeta chains were analyzed by immunosequencing. In the authors' own workflow: TCRs in the repertoires were compared against a reference library of SARS-CoV-2-specific TCRs that had been generated with the MIRA antigen-specificity platform. Breadth meant the fraction of unique TCRs that were SARS-CoV-2-associated, whereas depth meant the fraction of total T cells that were SARS-CoV-2-associated. Using the MIRA data, each spike-specific TCR was assigned both to the spike region to which the TCR was reactive and to a CD4 or CD8 class. Log10-transformed breadth and depth values were compared by one-way ANOVA with Sidak's multiple comparisons tests. TCRdb carries this immuneACCESS record with in-frame sequences only. Its versions omit some clonotypes, under half of them owing to an unresolved V gene in the studies checked, with the rest unexplained. The V and J calls and clone size come from that table; D and trimming were worked out from the DNA. This sample comprises more than 150,000 clones, just over 90% of them detected only once. Together, the top ten hold 1% to 1.5% of the sample.

The time point label for this specimen denotes: about 28 days (+/-7) after the second vaccine dose. AZD1222 recipients with second doses at about 4 weeks or about 12 weeks were pooled, because spike-specific TCR depth and breadth did not differ between schedules. Samples from vaccinated people were obtained from the UK trials COV001 and COV002, which included a single-blind randomized controlled phase 2/3 trial of AZD1222 (ChAdOx1 nCoV-19) in healthy adults. For TCRbeta chain sequencing, PBMC samples were collected from trial participants at day 0 and at day 28 after the second dose. CDR1 and CDR2 (MDHEN, SYDVKM) derive from the germline V gene. Trimming removed 3 bases from V and 3 bases from J; the gene matches leave 3 bases unexplained. Counted from cysteine to phenylalanine, this CDR3 has 14 amino acids. Only the CDR3 region is kept as DNA, spanning 42 bases read in frame from base 1.

The sequence came from an adult who received the AZD1222 COVID-19 vaccine. The sequencing here drew on peripheral blood, taken 28 days after the second AZD1222 dose. The chain uses TRBV28 and TRBJ1-1; TRBD1 lines up with 8 middle nucleotides. The DNA sequence reads TGTGCCAGCAGTTTCCAGGGGGCTTACACTGAAGCTTTCTTT. Its protein product is CASSFQGAYTEAFF.